The subject of this entry is one TCR beta chain. Its antigen is not identified. This entry comes from a study of monozygotic twins with inflammatory bowel disease. Study-level points and caveats: People with IBD had fewer clonotypes in common with others than healthy twins did, especially with disease activity.

Two nested PCRs, roughly 16 and 10 cycles, amplified TCRalpha and TCRbeta cDNA. TCRdb reprocessed the 5' RACE reads and keeps a single row for each CDR3 protein, giving no DNA. The sample has about 450,000 distinct CDR3 sequences. CDR3 length equals 15 residues. Germline values: CDR1 LNHDA, CDR2 SQIVND (reference sequence). The source is a human donor with ulcerative colitis or Crohn's disease, or a healthy co-twin of an affected twin (not recorded which). V is TRBV19 and J is TRBJ2-7; there is no DNA to check the TCRdb D call of TRBD1. The sequenced material came from blood. CDR3 residues: CASSLGEWRTYEQYF.